These 30 T cell receptor beta chains originate from one sample sequenced in a study of blood T cell repertoires in COVID-19. The table came from immunoSEQ multiplex PCR; TCRdb's copy has only in-frame clones and leaves some out. Of roughly 65,000 clones listed, more than 80% are singletons. Material for sequencing was peripheral blood. These TCRs come from a woman of 80 years or more with active or convalescent COVID-19.

There are a few counts of this clone. This rearrangement joins TRBV4-3 to TRBJ1-2; D ambiguous. Trimming pared 4 bases from V and 0 bases from J, leaving 9 bases between. CDR3 length equals 14 residues. Germline assignment: CDR1 LGHNA and CDR2 YSLEER. This CDR3 reads CASSPTISNYGYTF. CDR3 DNA: TGCGCCAGCAGCCCGACAATCTCTAACTATGGCTACACCTTC.

The rearrangement links TRBV4-3 to TRBJ2-2, with 8 bases that match TRBD1. Germline-derived CDR1 and CDR2 are LGHNA and YSLEER. The CDR3 sequence is 16 residues long. V was pared by 5 bases and J by 3 bases, with 8 bases of the junction left unmatched. The CDR3 coding sequence is TGCGCCAGCAGCTTCGAACAGGGGGACTACACCGGGGAGCTGTTTTTT. The encoded protein is CASSFEQGDYTGELFF.

This chain connects TRBV5-4 to TRBJ1-2; D ambiguous. The V gene lost 3 bases and the J gene lost 7 bases, with 19 bases spanning the gap. The CDR3 has 15 amino acids. Germline assignment: CDR1 SGHNT and CDR2 YYREEE (reference sequence). CDR3 nucleotide sequence: TGTGCCAGCAGCTCCACCTTCGGGAGCGAGGGTGGCTACACCTTC. This translates into CASSSTFGSEGGYTF.

The chain joins TRBV27 to TRBJ2-6; possible D gene TRBD1, 5 bases. This CDR3 has 18 residues. V lost 4 bases to trimming and J lost 1 base, with 17 bases between them. Germline V gene data show CDR1 as MNHEY and CDR2 as SMNVEV (reference sequence). The CDR3 is CASSSKIIRVSGANVLTF. For the CDR3, the DNA is TGTGCCAGCAGTTCGAAGATAATCAGGGTGTCTGGGGCCAACGTCCTGACTTTC.

The CDR3 region has the DNA TGTGCCAGCTTCTCAGCCTCGGGGGGACGACAAGAGACCCAGTACTTC. Its protein product is CASFSASGGRQETQYF. The chain uses TRBV4-2 and TRBJ2-5, with 7 bases identical to TRBD2. The V segment lost 8 bases and the J segment 2 bases; nucleotides outside the gene matches: 14. This CDR3 spans 16 amino acids. CDR1 is LGHNA and CDR2 is YNFKEQ in the germline V gene.

The chain joins TRBV27 to TRBJ2-1, with TRBD1 matching 7 bases. This CDR3 has 11 amino acids. Germline values: CDR1 MNHEY, CDR2 SMNVEV (reference sequence). Germline trimming cut 11 bases from V and 5 bases from J; bases unmatched to any gene: 3. Written as DNA, the CDR3 is TGTGCCGCAACAGGGGACAATGAGCAGTTCTTC. Residues: CAATGDNEQFF.

The chain is built from TRBV13 and TRBJ1-5; a weak D match, TRBD1 (5 bases). The V gene lost 0 bases and the J gene lost 5 bases, with 8 bases spanning the gap. The germline V gene encodes CDR1 PRHDT and CDR2 FYEKMQ (reference sequence). This CDR3 is built from 14 residues. The CDR3 loop reads CASSLGGLDQPQHF. The CDR3 DNA reads TGTGCCAGCAGCTTAGGGGGGCTGGATCAGCCCCAGCATTTT.

V and J are TRBV7-2 and TRBJ1-2; TRBD1 aligns across 7 bases. The germline V gene encodes CDR1 SGHTA and CDR2 FQGNSA. The length of the CDR3 is 16 residues. V was clipped by 5 bases and J by 4 bases; unmatched bases: 13. The CDR3 coding sequence is TGTGCCAGCAGCGCCGGAGGTAGGGGGCGCAGCTATGGCTACACCTTC. Translated: CASSAGGRGRSYGYTF.

This chain uses TRBV9 with TRBJ1-3; D possibly corresponds to TRBD1 (6 bases). V shed 2 bases and J shed 0 bases, with 15 bases lying between them. CDR3 length: 17 residues. CDR1 and CDR2 (germline): SGDLS, YYNGEE. Here the CDR3 DNA reads TGTGCCAGCAGCGTTTATGACAGGCCGAACTCTGGAAACACCATATATTTT. Its translation is CASSVYDRPNSGNTIYF.

The CDR3 DNA reads as TGTGCCAGCAGTTTGGGGGGGTTATACGAGCAGTACTTC. Its translation is CASSLGGLYEQYF. This sequence joins TRBV28 and TRBJ2-7; TRBD2 agrees at 7 bases. The CDR3 covers 13 residues. The trim removed 3 bases at V and 4 bases at J, leaving 3 bases unmatched. Per germline, CDR1 MDHEN and CDR2 SYDVKM.

The chain employs TRBV12-3 or TRBV12-4 and TRBJ1-1; 8 bases are shared with TRBD1. The CDR3 sequence is 13 residues long. V lost 4 bases, J lost 5 bases, and 3 bases stayed unmatched. The DNA for the CDR3 is TGTGCCAGCAGTTCTACAGGGGGTACTGAAGCTTTCTTT. It is translated as CASSSTGGTEAFF.

This chain joins TRBV5-1 and TRBJ2-7; 7 nucleotides agree with TRBD1. J gave up 5 bases and V 3 bases, and 5 bases lay outside the gene matches. Germline CDR1 is SGHRS and CDR2 is YFSETQ. This CDR3 is 13 amino acids long. Written as DNA, the CDR3 is TGCGCCAGCAGCTGGGACAGCCCAGACGAGCAGTACTTC. It is translated as CASSWDSPDEQYF.

CDR3 amino acids: CASRDRGLSGELFF. In DNA, the CDR3 is TGTGCCAGCAGGGACAGGGGGCTGAGCGGGGAGCTGTTTTTT. The chain joins TRBV2 to TRBJ2-2; 11 bases map to TRBD1. The CDR3 has 14 amino acids. Germline V gene sequence: CDR1 SNHLY, CDR2 FYNNEI. The V segment lost 6 bases and the J segment 7 bases; nucleotides outside the gene matches: 4.

This chain joins TRBV5-1 and TRBJ1-4; a weak D match, TRBD1 (6 bases). This CDR3 has 15 amino acids. V was trimmed by 1 base and J by 7 bases, leaving 14 bases between them. Germline lookup yields CDR1 SGHRS and CDR2 YFSETQ. The CDR3 bases are TGCGCCAGCAGCTTGTTCGGGGGGCCGGGTGAAAAACTGTTTTTT. This translates into CASSLFGGPGEKLFF.

The chain recombines TRBV6-5 with TRBJ1-5; D is ambiguous. V was clipped by 7 bases and J by 0 bases, with 7 bases between them. The CDR3 runs to 13 residues. Looked up from germline, CDR1 is MNHEY and CDR2 is SVGAGI. The CDR3 protein is CASTENSNQPQHF. CDR3 in DNA: TGTGCCAGCACGGAGAATAGCAATCAGCCCCAGCATTTT.

The rearrangement uses TRBV4-1 and TRBJ1-4, with D perhaps TRBD1 (6 bases). This CDR3 contains 17 residues. Between the trimmed V and J ends, which lost 4 bases and 8 bases, there was a span of 23 bases. Looked up from germline, CDR1 is MGHRA and CDR2 is YSYEKL. DNA of the CDR3: TGCGCCAGCAGCCGGAAAAACAGGGCCGAGCAAGGGGAAAAACTGTTTTTT. It is translated as CASSRKNRAEQGEKLFF.

This clone was counted once. This chain connects TRBV6-5 to TRBJ1-5; maybe TRBD1 (5 bases). Between the trimmed V and J ends, which lost 2 bases and 3 bases, there was a span of 14 bases. This CDR3 is 16 amino acids long. The germline CDR1 and CDR2 sequences are MNHEY and SVGAGI. The CDR3 loop reads CASSYGVGGDNQPQHF. CDR3 DNA sequence: TGTGCCAGCAGTTACGGGGTCGGGGGGGACAATCAGCCCCAGCATTTT.

The rearrangement uses TRBV4-2 and TRBJ2-3; the D gene is possibly TRBD1 (6 bases). This CDR3 region has 16 residues. Germline CDR1 reads LGHNA; CDR2 reads YNFKEQ. Trimming cost V 3 bases and J 1 base, with 14 bases left between them. The CDR3 nucleotides are TGTGCCAGCAGCCAGGGGGCCCGACAGGGCACAGATACGCAGTATTTT. Translated: CASSQGARQGTDTQYF.

The chain carries TRBV10-3 and TRBJ2-7; TRBD2 matches at 7 bases. V was clipped by 4 bases and J by 0 bases; unmatched bases: 12. There are 17 residues in the CDR3. Germline CDR1 ENHRY, CDR2 SYGVKD. CDR3 loop: CAISGLVRRGSSYEQYF. CDR3 in DNA: TGTGCCATCAGTGGGTTGGTCCGGCGGGGGAGCTCCTACGAGCAGTACTTC.

This clone was seen a handful of times. J is TRBJ2-1 and V is TRBV24-1, with a tentative D call TRBD1 (5 bases). The V end was cut by 3 bases, the J end by 10 bases, with 9 bases between. The V gene's germline CDR1 is KGHDR and CDR2 SFDVKD. CDR3 size: 12 residues. CDR3 sequence (DNA): TGTGCCACCAGTGATCAAGGGGTAGAGCAGTTCTTC. Its translation is CATSDQGVEQFF.

This chain links TRBV7-2 with TRBJ2-2, with unresolved D. The CDR3 is 12 amino acids. The germline V and J ends were trimmed by 5 bases and 5 bases, with 6 bases remaining between them. Germline lookup yields CDR1 SGHTA and CDR2 FQGNSA. The CDR3, as DNA: TGTGCCAGCAGCCAACTAACCGGGGAGCTGTTTTTT. It codes for CASSQLTGELFF.

J is TRBJ2-7 and V is TRBV5-1; 7 nucleotides align to TRBD1. The CDR3 contains 15 residues. Germline assignment: CDR1 SGHRS and CDR2 YFSETQ. Trimming cost V 5 bases and J 4 bases; bases outside gene matches: 12. In DNA form, the CDR3 reads TGCGCCAGCAGAATTGACAGGGTTGCAATATACGAGCAGTACTTC. This sequence encodes CASRIDRVAIYEQYF.

V and J are TRBV9 and TRBJ2-3, with D tentatively TRBD1 (5 bases). CDR3 length: 16 amino acids. CDR1 and CDR2 from the germline V gene are SGDLS and YYNGEE. Trimming removed 1 base from V and 4 bases from J, with 16 bases in between. The CDR3 DNA follows: TGTGCCAGCAGCGTATCGGGCCTAACAGGATCAGATACGCAGTATTTT. Translated, it gives CASSVSGLTGSDTQYF.

The V and J genes are TRBV19 and TRBJ2-2, with D perhaps TRBD2 (5 bases). This CDR3 region has 16 residues. CDR1 is LNHDA and CDR2 is SQIVND in the germline V gene (reference sequence). The V end lost 7 bases, the J end lost 0 bases, and 15 bases lay between the germline ends. CDR3 sequence: CASTPPRGTNTGELFF. The CDR3 coding sequence is TGTGCCAGTACCCCCCCCCGGGGTACGAACACCGGGGAGCTGTTTTTT.

The rearrangement links TRBV19 to TRBJ1-2; TRBD1 agrees at 8 bases. The trim removed 8 bases at V and 4 bases at J, leaving 6 bases unmatched. Germline V gene lookup returns CDR1 LNHDA and CDR2 SQIVND (reference sequence). CDR3 length: 13 amino acids. The CDR3 region is CASGGQARYGYTF. The CDR3 coding sequence is TGTGCCAGTGGGGGACAGGCCCGCTATGGCTACACCTTC.

This clone was detected only a few times. This chain joins TRBV9 and TRBJ2-5; D is unclear. CDR3 length equals 15 residues. The V end was cut by 4 bases, the J end by 3 bases, with 16 bases between. CDR1 is SGDLS and CDR2 is YYNGEE in the germline V gene. The CDR3, as DNA: TGTGCCAGCAGCTCCCACTTCCGTCGCAAAGAGACCCAGTACTTC. Its translation is CASSSHFRRKETQYF.

The chain combines TRBV19 with TRBJ2-5; the match to TRBD2 covers 12 bases. The CDR3 spans 16 residues. Germline V gene sequence: CDR1 LNHDA, CDR2 SQIVND (reference sequence). With V trimmed by 6 bases and J by 4 bases, 9 bases remained unmatched. The CDR3 DNA reads as TGTGCCAGTAGCCGGTGGGGACTAGCGGGCCGAGAGACCCAGTACTTC. This gives the protein CASSRWGLAGRETQYF.

This clone was seen only a few times. V is TRBV18 and J is TRBJ2-3; D not resolved. Germline V gene sequence: CDR1 KGHSH, CDR2 LQKENI. V was shortened by 3 bases and J by 5 bases, with 3 bases between the two germline ends. This CDR3 is 11 amino acids long. CDR3 nucleotide sequence: TGTGCCAGCTCACCTAAAGATACGCAGTATTTT. It translates to CASSPKDTQYF.

The table lists this clone with many counts. J is TRBJ2-3 and V is TRBV9; 12 nucleotides line up with TRBD2. V lost 3 bases, J lost 2 bases, and 10 bases stayed unmatched. The germline CDR1 and CDR2 sequences are SGDLS and YYNGEE. The length of the CDR3 is 18 residues. CDR3 loop: CASSDGASGGDNTDTQYF. The CDR3 bases are TGTGCCAGCAGCGATGGGGCTAGCGGGGGGGATAACACAGATACGCAGTATTTT.

This clone was picked up a small number of times. The chain uses TRBV6-5 and TRBJ1-3; 7 bases match TRBD1. This CDR3 is 16 amino acids long. The V segment lost 4 bases and the J segment 0 bases; nucleotides outside the gene matches: 6. Germline assignment: CDR1 MNHEY and CDR2 SVGAGI. In DNA, the CDR3 is TGTGCCAGCAGTTCTCCAGGACAGGTCTCTGGAAACACCATATATTTT. This sequence encodes CASSSPGQVSGNTIYF.